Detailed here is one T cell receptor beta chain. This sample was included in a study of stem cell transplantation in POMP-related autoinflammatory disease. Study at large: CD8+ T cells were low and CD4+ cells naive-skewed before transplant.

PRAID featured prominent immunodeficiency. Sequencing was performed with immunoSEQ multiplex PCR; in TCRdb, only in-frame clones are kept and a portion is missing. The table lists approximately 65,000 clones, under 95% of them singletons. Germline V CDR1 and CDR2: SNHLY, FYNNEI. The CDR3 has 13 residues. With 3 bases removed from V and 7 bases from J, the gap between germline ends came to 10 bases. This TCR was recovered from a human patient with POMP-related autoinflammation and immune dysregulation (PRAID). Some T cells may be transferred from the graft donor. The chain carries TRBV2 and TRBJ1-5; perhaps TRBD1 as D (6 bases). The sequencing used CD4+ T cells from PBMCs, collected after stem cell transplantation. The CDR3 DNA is TGTGCCAGCAGTGAGCAGGGGAAACAGCCCCAGCATTTT. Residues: CASSEQGKQPQHF.